The present T cell receptor (beta chain) was sequenced within a study of cytomegalovirus exposure and HLA in healthy donors. General observations from the study: Most TCR sequences were seen very rarely across donors, but some public TCRs occurred in many. Sequences of the TCR beta chain were said to predict the HLA-A and HLA-B alleles of most subjects accurately. Analysis was carried out at a later point, and it linked a missense DCLRE1C variant to TCR beta V- and J-gene trimming.

Both 60 Vbeta primers and 13 Jbeta primers went into the PCR. Assay used: immunoSEQ multiplex PCR; TCRdb lists only in-frame clones, some missing. The repertoire consists of fewer than 200,000 clones, with about 85% occurring once and the leading ten covering more than 2%. V was cut by 3 bases and J by 8 bases, with 10 bases left in between. The CDR3 is 12 amino acids. From germline, CDR1 is ENHRY and CDR2 SYGVKD. This clone was observed a handful of times. Its antigen is not identified. The V gene is TRBV10-3, the J gene TRBJ1-1; no definite D call. The TCR sequence derives from a man younger than 35 in good health and CMV-seropositive. The sequenced material came from PBMCs. DNA for the CDR3: TGTGCCATCAGTGATAATCGAGAAGAAGCTTTCTTT. Encoded protein: CAISDNREEAFF.